This T cell receptor beta chain was captured in a study of blood T cells in healthy people across ages. The study, taken as a whole, reports: When one million T cells were used, diversity estimates were thought to be underestimates. In long-lived donors, naive CD4+ cell counts and diversity exceeded those of aged donors. Diversity of TCR beta correlated strongly with naive T cell percentage.

For this clonotype: What it recognizes is unknown.

A second 7 to 11 cycle PCR used barcoded and J-beta primers. TCRdb processed the 5' RACE reads anew with MiXCR; each CDR3 protein has one entry. The data contain 980,000 or so distinct CDR3 sequences, under 50% of them seen just once; the ten biggest clones take up roughly an eighth. The CDR3 is made up of 11 amino acids. Trimming left V 1 base short and J 5 bases short, with 2 bases between. CDR1 and CDR2 from the germline V gene are MGHRA and YSYEKL. The origin of this receptor is a man aged 30 to 45 in good health. The chain is built from TRBV4-1 and TRBJ1-1, with D unclear. The specimen was blood. The CDR3 protein is CASSQATEAFF. CDR3 DNA: TGCGCCAGCAGCCAAGCAACTGAAGCTTTCTTT.